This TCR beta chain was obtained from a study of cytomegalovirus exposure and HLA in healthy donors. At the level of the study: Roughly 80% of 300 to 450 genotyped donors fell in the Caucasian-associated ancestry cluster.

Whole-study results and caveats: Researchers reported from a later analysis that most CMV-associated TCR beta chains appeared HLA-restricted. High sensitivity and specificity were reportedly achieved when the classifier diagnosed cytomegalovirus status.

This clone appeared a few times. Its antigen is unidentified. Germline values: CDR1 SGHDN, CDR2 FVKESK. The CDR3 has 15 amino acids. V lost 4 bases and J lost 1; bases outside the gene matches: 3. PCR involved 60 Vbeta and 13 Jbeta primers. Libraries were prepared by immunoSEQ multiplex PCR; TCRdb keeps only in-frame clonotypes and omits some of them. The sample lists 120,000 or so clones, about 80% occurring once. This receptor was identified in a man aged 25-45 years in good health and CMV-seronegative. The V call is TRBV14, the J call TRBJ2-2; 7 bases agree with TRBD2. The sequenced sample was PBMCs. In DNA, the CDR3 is TGTGCCAGCAGCCCGGGGGGAAGGAACACCGGGGAGCTGTTTTTT. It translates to CASSPGGRNTGELFF.